Following are 10 T cell receptor beta chains from one sample sequenced in a study of T cell repertoires in cytomegalovirus infection (dated by TCRdb to about 2019). Their antigen targets remain unknown. Sequencer: Illumina HiSeq 1500. TCRdb reanalyzed the raw reads on its own, using fastp at Q25 for trimming and MiXCR for clone calling, and kept in-frame beta chains. Entries that share a CDR3 protein sequence are merged under the most common genes and DNA. This sample gives roughly 800,000 distinct CDR3 sequences in total; 25% to 35% of them show up just once. Roughly 14% of the sample goes to the ten largest clones. This specimen's treatment or condition label, interpreted: in vitro stimulation with specific CMV peptide epitopes to enrich CMV-specific T cells. Sequencing was performed on cultured CD8+ T cells from PBMCs, taken from culture after CMV antigen stimulation. The receptors derive from a human donor in good health (CMV status not recorded). Some clones in this sample may be carry-over from other donors' samples.

The chain couples TRBV12-3 or TRBV12-4 to TRBJ1-2, with D unresolved. The CDR3 totals 16 residues. V shed 3 bases and J shed 2 bases, with 16 bases lying between them. The CDR3 DNA reads as TGTGCCAGCAGTTTGGGCAGGCAGATCTTAAACTATGGCTACACCTTC. Amino acid sequence: CASSLGRQILNYGYTF.

The V and J genes are TRBV27 and TRBJ2-6; no reliable D call. Deletions cut 3 bases from V and 0 bases from J, with 15 bases between. Germline CDR1 and CDR2: MNHEY and SMNVEV (reference sequence). This CDR3 is 18 amino acids long. This CDR3 reads CASSFRSGPSSGANVLTF. The CDR3 coding sequence is TGTGCCAGCAGTTTCCGGTCAGGACCTAGCTCTGGGGCCAACGTCCTGACTTTC.

The rearrangement joins TRBV10-3 to TRBJ2-2; TRBD2 agrees at 11 bases. Trimming cost V 6 bases and J 5 bases; bases outside gene matches: 2. This CDR3 is 14 amino acids long. Per the germline V gene, CDR1 is ENHRY and CDR2 is SYGVKD. CDR3 bases: TGTGCCATCAGACTAGCGGGGGCAACCGGGGAGCTGTTTTTT. Protein: CAIRLAGATGELFF.

The chain combines TRBV12-3 or TRBV12-4 with TRBJ2-1; D gene ambiguous. The germline V and J ends were trimmed by 5 bases and 2 bases, with 10 bases remaining between them. This CDR3 contains 14 residues. DNA for the CDR3: TGTGCCAGCAGTCCGTTTAGACCCTACAATGAGCAGTTCTTC. As protein: CASSPFRPYNEQFF.

This clonotype showed up just once. The V gene is TRBV23-1, the J gene TRBJ1-5, with D uncertain. TRBV23-1 is known as an ORF, though its function is uncertain. Trimming took off 7 bases at V and 4 bases at J, with 14 bases between the two ends. The CDR3 is 14 amino acids. Here the CDR3 DNA reads TGCGCCAGCACTCCCCTCGGAGGGAATCAGCCCCAGCATTTT. This translates into CASTPLGGNQPQHF.

Points on this clonotype: This may be a read error: a much more frequent sequence differs by one nucleotide. The rearrangement uses TRBV12-3 or TRBV12-4 and TRBJ1-1; D call uncertain. This CDR3 is 13 amino acids long. In DNA form, the CDR3 reads TGTGCCAGCAATCAAGGCGGGAACACTGAAGCTTCCTTT. Its translation is CASNQGGNTEASF.

V usage is TRBV7-2 and J usage is TRBJ2-5, with D maybe TRBD2 (5 bases). Germline V gene sequence: CDR1 SGHTA, CDR2 FQGNSA. The V gene lost 0 bases and the J gene lost 2 bases, with 13 bases spanning the gap. CDR3 length equals 16 residues. Written as DNA, the CDR3 is TGTGCCAGCAGCTTAGCGCGGACGGGATCGCAAGAGACCCAGTACTTC. Translating it yields CASSLARTGSQETQYF.

This chain uses TRBV12-3 or TRBV12-4 with TRBJ1-1; D remains ambiguous. Trimming cost V 5 bases and J 3 bases, with 16 bases left between them. This CDR3 contains 15 residues. The CDR3 nucleotides read TGTGCCAGCAGTACTTCCCCGACGGGCCACACTGAAGCTTTCTTT. Its translation is CASSTSPTGHTEAFF.

The chain recombines TRBV13 with TRBJ1-1, with 7 bases matching TRBD1. CDR1 and CDR2 from the germline V gene are PRHDT and FYEKMQ (reference sequence). Trimming at V came to 4 bases and at J to 4 bases, leaving 12 bases not matched to a gene. This CDR3 is built from 16 residues. Here the CDR3 DNA reads TGTGCCAGCAGCTACGGGTTTAAGGGGGCGCGCACTGAAGCTTTCTTT. Its protein is CASSYGFKGARTEAFF.

This clonotype was detected a few times. This chain uses TRBV5-1 with TRBJ1-1, with 7 bases lining up with TRBD1. This CDR3 has 12 amino acids. Trimming at V came to 4 bases and at J to 11 bases, leaving 8 bases not matched to a gene. Looked up from germline, CDR1 is SGHRS and CDR2 is YFSETQ. Written as DNA, the CDR3 is TGCGCCAGCAGCGACCGGACAGGAACCGCTTTCTTT. It specifies CASSDRTGTAFF.